Below are 7 T cell receptor beta chains sequenced from a single sample in a study of spatial heterogeneity in lung cancer. TCRdb reanalysed the 5' RACE reads using MiXCR and keeps one entry per CDR3 protein. The table has about 25,000 distinct CDR3 sequences, approximately 5.4% seen once. The sample's time point: blood at routine non-recurrence follow-up after resection. Frozen PBMC, nontumor lung or tumor provided whole RNA, which was sequenced unsorted. Here the sequenced sample was PBMCs, taken at follow-up. The origin of the receptors is a male donor with early-stage non-small cell lung cancer.

This clonotype was seen many times. The chain is built from TRBV7-9 and TRBJ1-4; weak D call: TRBD1 (5 bases). CDR3 length: 16 residues. Looked up from germline, CDR1 is SEHNR and CDR2 is FQNEAQ (reference sequence). Trimming removed 5 bases at V and 8 bases at J, with 21 bases between. CDR3 sequence reads: CASSGKETGIEEKLFF. CDR3 in DNA: TGTGCCAGCAGCGGAAAAGAAACAGGAATAGAGGAAAAACTGTTTTTT.

Concerning this clonotype itself: Being one base from a much bigger clone, this may be a read error. The chain links TRBV4-1 to TRBJ1-1; D unclear. CDR3 length: 13 residues. From germline, CDR1 is MGHRA and CDR2 YSYEKL. The CDR3 DNA follows: TGCACCAGCAGCCAAACGACGAACACTGAAGCTTTCTTT. This encodes CTSSQTTNTEAFF.

This clonotype showed up just a few times. The gene calls are TRBV4-2 and TRBJ1-2; a possible D gene is TRBD1 (6 bases). The CDR3 has 15 residues. Germline CDR1 reads LGHNA; CDR2 reads YNFKEQ. Trimming cost V 0 bases and J 4 bases, with 12 bases left between them. CDR3 DNA: TGTGCCAGCAGCCAAGAAGGGGGGCAGGGCTATGGCTACACCTTC. It translates to CASSQEGGQGYGYTF.

V usage is TRBV10-3 and J usage is TRBJ2-7; possibly TRBD1 for D (6 bases). This CDR3 is built from 11 residues. V lost 5 bases and J 6 bases, leaving 8 bases between the germline ends. Per germline, CDR1 ENHRY and CDR2 SYGVKD. CDR3: CAISTGIEQYF. The CDR3 DNA reads as TGTGCCATCAGTACAGGGATCGAGCAGTACTTC.

This clonotype was counted many times. This sequence joins TRBV29-1 and TRBJ1-1; no clear D. CDR3 size: 13 residues. The germline CDR1 and CDR2 sequences are SQVTM and ANQGSEA. The V end was cut by 0 bases, the J end by 1 base, with 6 bases between. The CDR3 reads CSVEETENTEAFF. CDR3 coding DNA: TGCAGCGTTGAAGAGACGGAGAACACTGAAGCTTTCTTT.

About this clonotype itself: A much larger clone lies one base from this, so it may be a read error. The chain recombines TRBV20-1 with TRBJ2-1, with TRBD2 identical over 9 bases. CDR3 length: 13 residues. Looked up from germline, CDR1 is DFQATT and CDR2 is SNEGSKA (reference sequence). Unmatched junction bases numbered 8, after V lost 5 bases and J lost 9 bases. CDR3 sequence (DNA): TGCAGTGCTCCCCGGACTAGCGTGGTTGAGCAGTTCTTC. Amino acid sequence: CSAPRTSVVEQFF.

This clonotype has at least ten counts. The chain couples TRBV3-1 to TRBJ2-3; no clear D. V lost 0 bases and J 11 bases, leaving 12 bases between the germline ends. The CDR3 is 13 residues long. CDR1 is LGHDT and CDR2 is YNNKEL in the germline V gene (reference sequence). CDR3 sequence reads: CASSQEGESGQYF. DNA of the CDR3: TGTGCCAGCAGCCAAGAAGGAGAGAGTGGGCAGTATTTT.